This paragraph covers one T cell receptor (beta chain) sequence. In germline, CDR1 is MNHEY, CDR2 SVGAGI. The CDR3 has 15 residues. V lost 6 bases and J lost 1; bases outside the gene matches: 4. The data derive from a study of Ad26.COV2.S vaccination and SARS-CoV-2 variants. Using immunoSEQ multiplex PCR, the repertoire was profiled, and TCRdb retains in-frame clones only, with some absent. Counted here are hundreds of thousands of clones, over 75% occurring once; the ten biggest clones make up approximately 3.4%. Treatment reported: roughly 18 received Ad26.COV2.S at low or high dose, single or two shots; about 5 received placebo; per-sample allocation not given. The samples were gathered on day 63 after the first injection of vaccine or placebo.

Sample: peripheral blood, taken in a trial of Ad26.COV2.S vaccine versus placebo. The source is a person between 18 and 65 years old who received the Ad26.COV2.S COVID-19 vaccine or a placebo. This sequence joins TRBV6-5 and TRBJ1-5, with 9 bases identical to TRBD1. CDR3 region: CASRDRGISNQPQHF. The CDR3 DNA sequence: TGTGCCAGCAGGGACAGGGGCATCAGCAATCAGCCCCAGCATTTT.